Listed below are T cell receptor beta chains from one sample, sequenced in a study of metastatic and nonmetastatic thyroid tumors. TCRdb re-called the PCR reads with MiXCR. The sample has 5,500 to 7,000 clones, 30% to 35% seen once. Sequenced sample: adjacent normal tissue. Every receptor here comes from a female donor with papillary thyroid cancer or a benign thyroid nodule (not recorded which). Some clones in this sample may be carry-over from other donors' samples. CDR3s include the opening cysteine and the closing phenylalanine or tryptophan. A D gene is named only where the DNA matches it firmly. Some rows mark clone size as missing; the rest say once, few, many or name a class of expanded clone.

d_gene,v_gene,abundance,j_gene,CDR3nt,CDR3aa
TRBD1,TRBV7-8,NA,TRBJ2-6,TGTGCCAGCAGTCCACAGGGGCTGGACTTCTCTGGGGCCAACGTCCTGACTTTC,CASSPQGLDFSGANVLTF
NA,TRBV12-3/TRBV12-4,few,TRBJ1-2,TGTGCCAGCAGAATGGGACGAAACAACTATGGCTACACCTTC,CASRMGRNNYGYTF
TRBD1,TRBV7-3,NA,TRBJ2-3,TGTGCCAGCAGCGACACAGGGGTTCCCACAGATACGCAGTATTTT,CASSDTGVPTDTQYF
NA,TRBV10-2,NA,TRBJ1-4,TGCGCCAGCAGTGTGAGTTCAACTAATGAAAAACTGTTTTTT,CASSVSSTNEKLFF
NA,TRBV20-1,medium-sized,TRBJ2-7,TGCAGTGTTACCCGGAGAAACCGCTACGAGCAGTACTTC,CSVTRRNRYEQYF
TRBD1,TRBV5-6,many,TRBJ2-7,TGTGCCAGCAGCCTTCGGGGACAGGGGGACGAGCAGTACTTC,CASSLRGQGDEQYF
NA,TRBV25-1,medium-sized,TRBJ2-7,TGTGCCAGCAGTCCGCCGAGGACAACACTCTACGAGCAGTACTTC,CASSPPRTTLYEQYF
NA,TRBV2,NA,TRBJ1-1,TGTGCCAGCACCAAAAGAAGGGACCCATCTCACACTGAAGCTTTCTTT,CASTKRRDPSHTEAFF
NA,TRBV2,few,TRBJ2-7,TGTGCCAGCAGGATAGGCCACGAGCAGTACTTC,CASRIGHEQYF
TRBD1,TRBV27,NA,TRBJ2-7,TGTGCCAGCAGTCTCATCGCCCGCCCGGGACAGGGGGACGAGCAGTACTTC,CASSLIARPGQGDEQYF
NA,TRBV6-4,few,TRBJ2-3,TGTGCCAGGAGCTTAGAGGGTTCGGACTCGAGTACAGATACGCAGTATTTT,CARSLEGSDSSTDTQYF
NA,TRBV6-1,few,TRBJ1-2,TGTGCCAGCACCCTAGACAGGTCCTCCGCCGAGTACTATGGCTACACCTTC,CASTLDRSSAEYYGYTF
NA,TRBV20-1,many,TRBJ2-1,TGCAGTGCCCGTTCATACAATGAGCAGTTCTTC,CSARSYNEQFF
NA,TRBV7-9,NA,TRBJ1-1,TGTGCCAGCAGCTTAGGAGGGTATCGGACTGAAGCTTTCTTT,CASSLGGYRTEAFF
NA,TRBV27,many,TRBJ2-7,TGTGCCAGCAGTTTAGGGGCTGGACTAACGTACGAGCAGTACTTC,CASSLGAGLTYEQYF
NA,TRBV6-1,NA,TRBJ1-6,TGTGCCACCCTACGGGGGAATAATTCACCCCTCCACTTT,CATLRGNNSPLHF
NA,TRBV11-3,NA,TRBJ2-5,TGTGCCAGCAGCTTACAGGAGACCCAGTACTTC,CASSLQETQYF
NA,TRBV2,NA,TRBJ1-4,TGTGCCAGCAGTGGGGTTCCAACTAATGAAAAACTGTTTTTT,CASSGVPTNEKLFF
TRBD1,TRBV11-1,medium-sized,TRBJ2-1,TGTGCCAGCAGCCTACCTGCAGGGGGCACCCCGGGGTACAATGAGCAGTTCTTC,CASSLPAGGTPGYNEQFF
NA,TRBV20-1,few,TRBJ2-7,TGCAGTGCTAGCGCAGGGAGAGGCTACGAGCAGTACTTC,CSASAGRGYEQYF
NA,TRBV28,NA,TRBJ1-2,TGTGCCAGCAGTTATAAGGGGGATGGCTACACCTTC,CASSYKGDGYTF